A selection of T cell receptor beta chains follows, all from one sample in a study of T-cell reconstitution after alpha-beta-depleted transplantation in children. TCRdb used MiXCR to reprocess the PCR reads, holding one entry per CDR3 protein. Found here are more than 550,000 distinct CDR3 sequences, approximately 10% of them singletons; the top ten hold less than 5%. Source: PBMCs from the stem cell graft donor, taken from the stem cell graft. The receptors come from a human donor who donated a stem cell graft to a child with acute myeloid leukemia. Each CDR3 is given with its conserved first and last residue.

v_gene: TRBV12-5; CDR3aa: CASGNRQEPYF
v_gene: TRBV7-8; CDR3aa: CASSPRGGPQNTEAFF
v_gene: TRBV29-1; CDR3aa: CSVHGAPGPYEQYF
v_gene: TRBV5-1; CDR3aa: CASSPGVRGGNEQFF
v_gene: TRBV30; CDR3aa: CAWSVLTGDNQPQHF
v_gene: TRBV28; CDR3aa: CAITNPGPSSPYSNQPQHF
v_gene: TRBV7-3; CDR3aa: CASSLSGRAGDTQYF
v_gene: TRBV30; CDR3aa: CAWSVLGAGEQFF
v_gene: TRBV6-5; CDR3aa: CASSQPTGTYEQYF
v_gene: TRBV2; CDR3aa: CASNVQDFNEQFF
v_gene: TRBV25-1; CDR3aa: CASIRAGRGKNIQYF
v_gene: TRBV20-1; CDR3aa: CSAFRGAKVVNEQFF
v_gene: TRBV7-2; CDR3aa: CASSKKQGYYGYTF
v_gene: TRBV27; CDR3aa: CASSLTGGYVVETQYF
v_gene: TRBV5-1; CDR3aa: CASSLPLGWQETQYF
v_gene: TRBV7-8; CDR3aa: CASSLAGELNEQYF
v_gene: TRBV6-1; CDR3aa: CASRSGAAPYEQYF
v_gene: TRBV9; CDR3aa: CASSVTVSETQYF
v_gene: TRBV5-1; CDR3aa: CASSLQMTAGVQYF
v_gene: TRBV7-9; CDR3aa: CASSPGLPINEQFF
v_gene: TRBV6-6; CDR3aa: CASSYEGPQHF
v_gene: TRBV7-9; CDR3aa: CASSPGASGSYEQYF
v_gene: TRBV10-3; CDR3aa: CAISETDTPNQPQHF
v_gene: TRBV11-2; CDR3aa: CASSFQQGEAFF
v_gene: TRBV7-2; CDR3aa: CASSSSTFRQSNYGYTF
v_gene: TRBV6-1; CDR3aa: CASRRLPGAKNEKLFF
v_gene: TRBV10-3; CDR3aa: CASSGRARTDTQYF
v_gene: TRBV7-3; CDR3aa: CASSQLAGVGELFF
v_gene: TRBV10-3; CDR3aa: CAVKAATYNEQFF
v_gene: TRBV28; CDR3aa: CASSPGLAGRGGYNEQFF
v_gene: TRBV19; CDR3aa: CASKVSSGVGTAFF
v_gene: TRBV20-1; CDR3aa: CSARLTLNTEAFF
v_gene: TRBV7-2; CDR3aa: CASSLEVSYEQYF
v_gene: TRBV12-3/TRBV12-4; CDR3aa: CASTQGGTEAFF
v_gene: TRBV28; CDR3aa: CASSRPPDTEAFF
v_gene: TRBV7-9; CDR3aa: CASSPGFSGRPSYEQYF